A single sample is the source of the 5 T cell receptor beta chains below, sequenced in a study of T-cell memory formation after mild COVID-19. TCRdb ran MiXCR on the 5' RACE reads and lists one entry per CDR3 protein. This sample carries around 140,000 distinct CDR3 sequences, about 6.1% of them seen once, and the ten largest clones take 2% to 2.5%. The sample was PBMCs or a T cell subset sorted from them (not recorded which). The receptors derive from an adult woman who had mild COVID-19 (a few samples of this study predate the infection). Cell type and time point are not known.

This clonotype was detected many times. The genes are TRBV6-5 and TRBJ2-3, with D possibly being TRBD2 (6 bases). This CDR3 comprises 15 residues. The V and J ends lost 0 bases and 4 bases respectively, with 11 bases between them. From germline, CDR1 is MNHEY and CDR2 SVGAGI. CDR3 bases: TGTGCCAGCAGTTACTCTCGGGGGAGTGCAGATACGCAGTATTTT. Translation gives CASSYSRGSADTQYF.

The chain couples TRBV12-3 or TRBV12-4 to TRBJ2-6, with 10 bases aligning to TRBD1. This CDR3 has 18 amino acids. Trimming removed 6 bases from V and 2 bases from J; junction bases left unmatched: 10. Written as DNA, the CDR3 is TGTGCCAGCAGGCGCGGGGGGACAGGGGAACCTGGGGCCAACGTCCTGACTTTC. Residues: CASRRGGTGEPGANVLTF.

This clonotype was detected a few times. This chain uses TRBV6-5 with TRBJ2-7; the D gene is possibly TRBD1 (5 bases). The CDR3 covers 13 residues. V was trimmed by 2 bases and J by 3 bases, leaving 8 bases between them. Germline loops: CDR1 MNHEY, CDR2 SVGAGI. Here the CDR3 reads CASSYQGRYEQYF. In nucleotides, the CDR3 is TGTGCCAGCAGTTACCAGGGCCGCTACGAGCAGTACTTC.

There are many counts of this clonotype. Germline and junction disagree at one end, which may indicate a read error. The rearrangement joins TRBV5-1 to TRBJ2-7; TRBD1 aligns across 8 bases. The CDR3 extends over 14 amino acids. The germline V gene has CDR1 SGHRS and CDR2 YFSETQ. This CDR3 reads CASSSQGADYEQYF. CDR3 in DNA: TGTGCCAGCAGCTCTCAGGGGGCCGACTACGAGCAGTACTTC.

With regard to this clonotype: The junction departs from the called germline gene at one end, perhaps through a read error. V usage is TRBV7-3 and J usage is TRBJ2-2, with a weak D call TRBD2 (5 bases). Per germline, CDR1 SGHTA and CDR2 FQGTGA. This CDR3 is built from 14 residues. The CDR3 sequence: CASSLNSNTGELIF. The DNA for the CDR3 is TGTGCCAGCAGCTTAAACAGCAACACCGGGGAGCTGATTTTT.